This T cell receptor (beta chain) was identified during a study of cytomegalovirus exposure and HLA in healthy donors. Whole-study results and caveats: Roughly even sequencing depth across donors was the assumption behind the presence/absence analyses.

The PCR contained 60 Vbeta and 13 Jbeta primers. Here immunoSEQ multiplex PCR was the method, and the copy in TCRdb shows in-frame clones only, minus some. The sample includes about 130,000 clones, 10% seen only once; the top ten take about 4.7%. Germline V CDR1 and CDR2: ENHRY, SYGVKD. V lost 0 bases, J lost 5 bases, and 11 bases lay in between. This CDR3 comprises 15 residues. A note on this clone: Antigen unknown.

Sequencing was done on a sample of PBMCs. V is TRBV10-3 and J is TRBJ1-5; D is unclear. The sequence was collected from a young woman in good health and CMV-seropositive. The chain's CDR3 is CAISESQGGDQPQHF. The CDR3, as DNA: TGTGCCATCAGTGAGTCTCAAGGCGGGGATCAGCCCCAGCATTTT.